These T cell receptor beta chains were read from a single sample in a study of blood T cell repertoires in COVID-19. Here immunoSEQ multiplex PCR was the method, and the copy in TCRdb shows in-frame clones only, minus some. This table holds hundreds of thousands of clones, approximately 92% found once. Sequenced material: peripheral blood. These receptors all stem from a man between 18 and 35 years old with COVID-19, enrolled during active disease. CDR3s include the opening cysteine and the closing phenylalanine or tryptophan. The order of the fields is V gene, CDR3 protein.

>TRBV6-6
CASSYSIQGGTEAFF
>TRBV19
CARKGGAPLLQVPYEQYF
>TRBV6-1
CASSATSGRHTDTQYF
>TRBV18
CASSPQGISAFGYTF
>TRBV5-1
CASSTGTGGPETQYF
>TRBV18
CASSQEGLVKNEQFF
>TRBV27
CASSTRQGEQYF
>TRBV2
CASSAGTSGYSGANVLTF
>TRBV4-2
CASSQGLTGQMNTEAFF
>TRBV5-4
CASSLFPGETQYF
>TRBV11-3
CASSLVGLAFNEQFF